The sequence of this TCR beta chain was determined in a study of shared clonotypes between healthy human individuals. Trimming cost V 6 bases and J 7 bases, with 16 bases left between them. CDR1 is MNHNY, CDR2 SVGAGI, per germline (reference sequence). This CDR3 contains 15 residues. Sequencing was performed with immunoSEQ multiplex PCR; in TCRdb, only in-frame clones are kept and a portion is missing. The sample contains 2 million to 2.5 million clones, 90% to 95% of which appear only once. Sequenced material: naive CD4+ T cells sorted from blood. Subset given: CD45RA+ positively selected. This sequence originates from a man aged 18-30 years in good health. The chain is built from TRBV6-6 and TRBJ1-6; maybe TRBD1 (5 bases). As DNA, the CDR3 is TGTGCCAGCAGGCAGCGAGGGGATGAAAATTCACCCCTCCACTTT. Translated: CASRQRGDENSPLHF.